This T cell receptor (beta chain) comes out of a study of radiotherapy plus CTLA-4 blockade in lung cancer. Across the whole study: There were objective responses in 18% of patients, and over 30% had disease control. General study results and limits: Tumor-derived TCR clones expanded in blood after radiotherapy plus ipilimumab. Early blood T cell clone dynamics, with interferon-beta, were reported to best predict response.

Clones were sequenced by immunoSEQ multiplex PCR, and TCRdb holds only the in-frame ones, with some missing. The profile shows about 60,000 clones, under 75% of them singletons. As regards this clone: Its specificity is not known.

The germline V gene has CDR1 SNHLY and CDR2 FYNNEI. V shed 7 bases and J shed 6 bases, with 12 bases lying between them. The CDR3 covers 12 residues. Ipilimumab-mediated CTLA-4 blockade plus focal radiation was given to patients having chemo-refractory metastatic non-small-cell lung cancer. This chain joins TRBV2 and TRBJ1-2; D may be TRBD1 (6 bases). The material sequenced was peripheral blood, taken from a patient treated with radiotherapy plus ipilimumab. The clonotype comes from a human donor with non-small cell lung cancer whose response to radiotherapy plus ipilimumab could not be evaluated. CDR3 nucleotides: TGTGCCAGCACCGAAAACAGGGATGGCTACACCTTC. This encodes CASTENRDGYTF.